This T cell receptor (beta chain) was sequenced during a study of T cells in localized non-small cell lung cancer (dated by TCRdb to about 2020). In terms of the full investigation: The study examined T cell repertoires in under 300 patients with early-stage NSCLC and compared tumors with uninvolved tumor-adjacent lungs. The cohort was made up of 200 to 250 treatment-naive NSCLC patients whose localized lung tumors had been resected. Of the NSCLC patients, 120 to 150 were male and roughly 110 were female, and the mean age was approximately 69 years. Results the study describes overall, beyond this receptor: Longer overall survival was associated with higher blood T cell density, whereas shorter survival was associated with higher adjacent-lung clonality. Uninvolved tumor-adjacent lung showed the highest T cell clonality, higher than tumor, which suggests more focused antigenic responses in the uninvolved tumor-adjacent lung. Because multi-region sequencing of the tumors was not done, intratumor heterogeneity could not be ruled out. Since the design was exploratory, TCR variables were selected using unadjusted p-values with no false-discovery rate correction. A median of roughly 60 of the top 100 tumor clones turned up in the paired uninvolved adjacent lung, and fewer than 35 of those clones also ranked among the top 100 of that same adjacent lung.

The CDR3 holds 16 amino acids from the cysteine to the phenylalanine. Just the 48-base CDR3 DNA is kept, in frame starting at base 1. Germline trimming: 4 bases from V, 4 bases from J; junction bases outside gene matches: 6. CDR1 and CDR2 are drawn from the germline V gene: MDHEN, SYDVKM. Notes on this clone: It has no known antigen specificity. The sample holds no much larger clone one base away, and base qualities are not on file.

At diagnosis, peripheral blood, uninvolved tumor-adjacent lung and tumor were collected and stored as a combination of fresh-frozen and FFPE material. For TCR repertoire profiling, the blood samples were analyzed as peripheral blood mononuclear cells. TCR beta CDR3 regions were sequenced from DNA using the immunoSEQ Assay. The study's own analysis went as follows. To compute T cell density, TCR beta template counts were normalized to usable DNA, which was estimated by amplifying housekeeping genes. Using the preseqR package, richness was estimated by extrapolating to 120,000 templates for tissue samples and 400,000 templates for PBMC samples. Clonality was calculated as one minus Pielou's evenness. Tissue-enriched TCRs were identified through differential abundance testing performed on productive amino-acid clonotypes, with a minimum total count of 5 and an alpha of 0.1. The Jaccard Index and the Morisita Overlap Index were used to quantify repertoire overlap between compartments. GLIPH grouped TCR beta CDR3s together with public tetramer-defined viral CDR3s, and a viral motif had to include at least three viral sequences and also show V-gene enrichment. This is the immuneACCESS table as TCRdb keeps it, with only in-frame sequences that have V and J called. A part of the clones is gone; compared with another copy, unresolved V genes explain less than half, and the rest is unexplained. V and J calls and clone size are those listed in that table; D and trimming were worked out from the DNA. The table for this sample lists around 53,000 clones; less than 85% of them were counted only once. The ten largest clones add up to about 4% of the sample.

This chain is built from TRBV28 and TRBJ2-1, with 11 bases in between that match TRBD1. This clonotype was obtained from a woman aged 40-70 years with stage II lung adenocarcinoma. The sequenced sample was PBMCs, obtained before any cancer treatment. The CDR3 protein: CASSSPGTGGYNEQFF. The nucleotides are TGTGCCAGCAGTTCTCCCGGGACAGGGGGGTACAATGAGCAGTTCTTC.